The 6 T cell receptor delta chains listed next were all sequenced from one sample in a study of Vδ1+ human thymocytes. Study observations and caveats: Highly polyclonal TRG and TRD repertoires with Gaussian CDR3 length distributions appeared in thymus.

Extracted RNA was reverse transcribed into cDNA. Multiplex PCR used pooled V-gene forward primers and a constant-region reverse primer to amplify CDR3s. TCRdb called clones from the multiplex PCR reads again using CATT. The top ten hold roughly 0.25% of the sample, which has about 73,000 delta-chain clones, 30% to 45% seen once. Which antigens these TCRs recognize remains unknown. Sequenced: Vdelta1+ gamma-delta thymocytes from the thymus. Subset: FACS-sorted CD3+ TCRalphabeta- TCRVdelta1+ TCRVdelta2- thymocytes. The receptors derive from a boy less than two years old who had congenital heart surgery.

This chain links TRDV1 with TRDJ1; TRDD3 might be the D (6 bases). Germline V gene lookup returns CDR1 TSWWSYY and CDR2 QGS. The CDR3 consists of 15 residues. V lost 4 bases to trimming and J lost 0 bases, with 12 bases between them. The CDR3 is CALGGSTGYTDKLIF. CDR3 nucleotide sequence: TGTGCTCTTGGGGGAAGCACTGGGTACACCGATAAACTCATCTTT.

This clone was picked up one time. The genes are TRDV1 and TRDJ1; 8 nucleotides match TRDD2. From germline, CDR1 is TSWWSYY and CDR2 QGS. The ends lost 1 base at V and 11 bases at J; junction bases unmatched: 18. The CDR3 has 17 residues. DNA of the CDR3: TGTGCTCTTGGGGAACATTTCTTCCTACGTCCGGAGAAGGGGCTCATCTTT. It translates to CALGEHFFLRPEKGLIF.

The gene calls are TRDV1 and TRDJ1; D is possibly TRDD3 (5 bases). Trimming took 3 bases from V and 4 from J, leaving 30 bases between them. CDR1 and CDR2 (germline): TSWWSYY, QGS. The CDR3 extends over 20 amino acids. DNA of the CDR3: TGTGCTCTTGGGGAGACCTCCCATACTGTCGAAGGGGGCAGATTCGATAAACTCATCTTT. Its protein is CALGETSHTVEGGRFDKLIF.

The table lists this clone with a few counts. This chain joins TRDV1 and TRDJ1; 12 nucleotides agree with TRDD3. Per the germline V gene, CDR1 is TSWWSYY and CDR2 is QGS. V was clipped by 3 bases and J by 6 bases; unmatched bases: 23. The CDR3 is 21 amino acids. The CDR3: CALGEFVLGDTPPGGEYKLIF. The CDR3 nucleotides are TGTGCTCTTGGGGAGTTTGTACTGGGGGATACACCTCCCGGCGGCGAATATAAACTCATCTTT.

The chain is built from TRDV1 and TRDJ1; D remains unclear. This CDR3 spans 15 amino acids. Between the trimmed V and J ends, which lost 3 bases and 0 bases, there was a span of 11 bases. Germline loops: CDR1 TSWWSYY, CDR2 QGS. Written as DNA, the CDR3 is TGTGCTCTTGGGGACCCGGTGTACTACACCGATAAACTCATCTTT. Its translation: CALGDPVYYTDKLIF.

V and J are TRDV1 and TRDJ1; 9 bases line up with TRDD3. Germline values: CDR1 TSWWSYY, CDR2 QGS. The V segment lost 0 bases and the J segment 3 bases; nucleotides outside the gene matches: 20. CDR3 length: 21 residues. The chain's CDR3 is CALGELGVGLRTWGYADKLIF. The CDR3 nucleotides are TGTGCTCTTGGGGAACTAGGAGTAGGCCTACGGACGTGGGGATACGCCGATAAACTCATCTTT.